This T cell receptor (beta chain) was recorded in a study of cytomegalovirus exposure and HLA in healthy donors. The PCR made use of 60 Vbeta and 13 Jbeta primers. The method was immunoSEQ multiplex PCR; TCRdb's version includes in-frame clones alone and lacks a portion of them. Across about 72,000 clones, the top ten clones capture approximately 2.9% of the sample. The CDR3 has 14 residues. V dropped 6 bases and J dropped 1 base, with 15 bases sitting between them. Germline CDR1 reads SQVTM; CDR2 reads ANQGSEA. The chain is built from TRBV29-1 and TRBJ2-5; D is possibly TRBD2 (6 bases). Material for sequencing was PBMCs. The receptor's source is a man aged 40-55 years in good health and CMV-seronegative. In nucleotides, the CDR3 is TGCAGCGTCGCTGTGGGGGGTACCCAAGAGACCCAGTACTTC. Translated: CSVAVGGTQETQYF.